This T cell receptor (beta chain) is drawn from a study of human T cells and chemical hapten exposure. TCRdb re-analysed the RACE reads in MiXCR, keeping a single row per CDR3 protein. The sample lists approximately 81,000 distinct CDR3 sequences, roughly 8.6% occurring once. This clonotype was detected only a few times. Time point noted: healthy volunteer bleed at 6 weeks. The study extracted total RNA from unfractionated whole blood. Germline V gene lookup returns CDR1 SNHLY and CDR2 FYNNEI. V dropped 9 bases and J dropped 4; count of bases not matched to a gene: 13. CDR3 length: 16 amino acids. The material sequenced was whole blood. The chain has TRBV2 and TRBJ1-5, with TRBD1 matching over 9 bases. The sequence was collected from a male donor in good health. Some clones in this sample may be carry-over from other donors' samples. The DNA of the CDR3 is TGTGCCAGTAAATCTAAGGACAGGGGCGGGAATCAGCCCCAGCATTTT. It codes for CASKSKDRGGNQPQHF.